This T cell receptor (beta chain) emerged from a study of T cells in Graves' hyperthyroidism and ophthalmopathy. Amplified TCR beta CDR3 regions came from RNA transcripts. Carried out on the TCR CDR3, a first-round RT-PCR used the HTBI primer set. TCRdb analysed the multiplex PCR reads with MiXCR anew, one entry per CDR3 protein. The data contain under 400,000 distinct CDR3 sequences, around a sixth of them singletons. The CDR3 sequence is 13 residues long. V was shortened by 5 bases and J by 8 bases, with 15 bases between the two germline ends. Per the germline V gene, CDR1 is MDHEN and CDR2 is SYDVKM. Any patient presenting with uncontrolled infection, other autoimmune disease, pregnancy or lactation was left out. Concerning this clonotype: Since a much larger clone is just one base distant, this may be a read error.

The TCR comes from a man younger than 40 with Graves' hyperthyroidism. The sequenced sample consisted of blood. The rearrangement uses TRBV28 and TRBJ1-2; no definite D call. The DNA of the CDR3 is TGTGCCAGCAGTACAAGGAGGGTCTCCGGCTACACCTTC. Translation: CASSTRRVSGYTF.